A single sample is the source of the 6 T cell receptor beta chains below, sequenced in a study of read filtering for tumor transcriptome and immune sequencing. This library used roughly 0.4 ug RNA and molecular barcoded adaptors spanning alpha/delta and beta/gamma chains. In TCRdb, the reads were re-called with MiXCR into one record per CDR3 protein. Of more than 35,000 distinct CDR3 sequences in the sample, 10% to 15% were seen once. Sequencing input: a population of CD138-negative cells sorted from bone marrow. These TCRs come from a donor aged 40 or older with multiple myeloma.

The table lists this clonotype with many counts. The chain links TRBV11-2 to TRBJ2-3; 12 bases are shared with TRBD2. V shed 5 bases, J shed 4 bases, and the junction held 7 bases outside the gene matches. The CDR3 spans 16 residues. The germline gives CDR1 SGHAT, CDR2 FQNNGV. The CDR3, as DNA: TGTGCCAGCAGCCTGCTAGCGGGGGGGCCAGCAGATACGCAGTATTTT. It codes for CASSLLAGGPADTQYF. Full variable domain (remainder filled in from reference TRBV11-2 and TRBJ2-3): EAGVAQSPRYKIIEKRQSVAFWCNPISGHATLYWYQQILGQGPKLLIQFQNNGVVDDSQLPKDRFSAERLKGVDSTLKIQPAKLEDSAVYLCASSLLAGGPADTQYFGPGTRLTVL.

This clonotype came up once. V gene TRBV6-5 combines with J gene TRBJ2-1; 11 bases agree with TRBD2. From germline, CDR1 is MNHEY and CDR2 SVGAGI. The CDR3 has 16 residues. The V gene end was trimmed by 4 bases and the J gene end by 3 bases; junction bases not matched to a gene: 5. Here the CDR3 reads CASSWLAGGRYNEQFF. The CDR3 DNA is TGTGCCAGCAGTTGGCTAGCGGGGGGCCGCTACAATGAGCAGTTCTTC.

This clonotype has at least ten counts. The J gene is TRBJ1-1, the V gene TRBV20-1, with 8 nucleotides matching TRBD1. The trim removed 5 bases at V and 3 bases at J, leaving 5 bases unmatched. Germline loops: CDR1 DFQATT, CDR2 SNEGSKA (reference sequence). This CDR3 is built from 13 residues. The CDR3 region has the DNA TGCAGTGCTCTCGGGACAGGTTACACTGAAGCTTTCTTT. It codes for CSALGTGYTEAFF.

In the case of this clonotype: A far larger clone is one base from this, pointing to a likely read error. J is TRBJ2-1 and V is TRBV7-2, with 10 bases fitting TRBD1. This CDR3 contains 14 residues. The ends lost 4 bases at V and 8 bases at J; junction bases unmatched: 5. CDR1 and CDR2 (germline): SGHTA, FQGNSA. The CDR3 coding sequence is TGTGCCAGCAGCTCGGGACAGGGGTACGATGAGCAGTTCTTC. This gives the protein CASSSGQGYDEQFF.

This clonotype was recorded at least ten times. The V and J genes are TRBV6-5 and TRBJ2-3, with unresolved D. The CDR3 spans 13 residues. Germline CDR1 MNHEY, CDR2 SVGAGI. V was pared by 7 bases and J by 0 bases, with 8 bases between. CDR3 coding DNA: TGTGCCAGCACTAGACCTAGCACAGATACGCAGTATTTT. Protein sequence: CASTRPSTDTQYF.

The table lists this clonotype with many counts. The CDR3 does not end in the conserved phenylalanine or tryptophan, so this is likely a read error. The chain employs TRBV7-2 and TRBJ2-3; 7 bases line up with TRBD2. Trimming took 4 bases from V and 2 from J; bases not matched to a gene: 3. The CDR3 is made up of 14 amino acids. In germline, CDR1 is SGHTA, CDR2 FQGNSA. The DNA of the CDR3 is TGTGCCAGCAGCTACGGGACTACCACAGATACGCAGTATCTT. Translated: CASSYGTTTDTQYL.